This TCR beta chain is from a study of lymphopenia after photon versus proton radiotherapy. Whole-study findings and limits: Post-nadir TCR diversity decline inversely tracked overall survival among those who died. Under photons, naive T cells and diversity fell while effector/memory populations rose. Authors raise, but do not show, better survival with proton therapy.

Measured with immunoSEQ multiplex PCR; TCRdb has only the in-frame clones, and not every one. The sample has 8,000 or so clones; roughly 86% are singletons. About this clone itself: Antigen: not known.

The source was peripheral blood, collected from a patient treated with photon-based radiotherapy. The source of this sequence is a man between 25 and 39 years old with gastric cancer.

The CDR3 loop is CASSPGQSQETQYF. The CDR3 DNA reads as TGTGCCAGCAGTCCGGGACAGTCACAAGAGACCCAGTACTTC. The genes are TRBV28 and TRBJ2-5; 7 bases match TRBD1. V gave up 5 bases and J gave up 2 bases; unmatched junction bases: 5. Germline CDR1 reads MDHEN; CDR2 reads SYDVKM. CDR3 size: 14 residues.